This TCR beta chain was retrieved from a study of T cell repertoires in cytomegalovirus infection. Between the trimmed V and J ends, which lost 4 bases and 3 bases, there was a span of 22 bases. Germline values: CDR1 MDHEN, CDR2 SYDVKM. CDR3 length: 17 residues. A word on this clonotype: Its antigen is not identified.

TCRdb re-called the reads with MiXCR, one entry per CDR3 protein. Here the sample spans around 900,000 distinct CDR3 sequences, around 30% being singletons. The rearrangement links TRBV28 to TRBJ2-7; possible D gene TRBD1, 6 bases. The TCR was taken from a human donor in good health (CMV status not recorded). Some clones in this sample may be carry-over from other donors' samples. The sample consisted of cultured CD8+ T cells from PBMCs, taken from culture after CMV antigen stimulation. CDR3: CASSYGRWTDEHYEQYV. CDR3 DNA sequence: TGTGCCAGCAGTTACGGTCGTTGGACAGACGAACACTACGAGCAGTACGTC.